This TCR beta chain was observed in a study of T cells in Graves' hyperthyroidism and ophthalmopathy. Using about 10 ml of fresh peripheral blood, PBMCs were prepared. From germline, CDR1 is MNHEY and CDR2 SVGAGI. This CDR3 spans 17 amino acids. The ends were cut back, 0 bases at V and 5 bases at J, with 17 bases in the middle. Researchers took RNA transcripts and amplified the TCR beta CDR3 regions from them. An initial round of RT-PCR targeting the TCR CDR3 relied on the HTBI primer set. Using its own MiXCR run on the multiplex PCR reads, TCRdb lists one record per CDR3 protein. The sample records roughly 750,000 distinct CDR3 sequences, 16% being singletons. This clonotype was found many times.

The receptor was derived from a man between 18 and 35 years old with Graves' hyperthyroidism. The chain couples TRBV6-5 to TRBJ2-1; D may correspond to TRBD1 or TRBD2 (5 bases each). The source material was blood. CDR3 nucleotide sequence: TGTGCCAGCAGTTACTCGCCCCCTCTGGGACCTCACAATGAGCAGTTCTTC. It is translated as CASSYSPPLGPHNEQFF.